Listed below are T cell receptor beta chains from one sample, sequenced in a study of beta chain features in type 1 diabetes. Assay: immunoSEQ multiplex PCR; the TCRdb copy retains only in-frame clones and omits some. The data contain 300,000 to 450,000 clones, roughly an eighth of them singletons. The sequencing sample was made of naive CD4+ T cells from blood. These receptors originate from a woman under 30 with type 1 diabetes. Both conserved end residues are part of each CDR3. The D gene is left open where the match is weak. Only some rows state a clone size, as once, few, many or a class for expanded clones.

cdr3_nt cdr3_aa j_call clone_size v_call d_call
TGTGCCAGCAGCCGTACAGGGGGCGTCCCCGGGGAGCTGTTTTTT CASSRTGGVPGELFF TRBJ2-2 - TRBV5-6 TRBD1
TGTGCCAGCAGCTTAAGCGGGAACACCGGGGAGCTGTTTTTT CASSLSGNTGELFF TRBJ2-2 few TRBV11-2 -
TGTGCCAGCAGCTCCTCTCCCGGGGGGCAAGAGACCCAGTACTTC CASSSSPGGQETQYF TRBJ2-5 - TRBV7-9 TRBD2
TGTGCCAGCAGCTCCCGACAGAACACCGGGGAGCTGTTTTTT CASSSRQNTGELFF TRBJ2-2 - TRBV7-6 -
TGTGCCAGCTCACCAACAGGCACTAATGAAAAACTGTTTTTT CASSPTGTNEKLFF TRBJ1-4 - TRBV18 -
TGTGCGAGTGGCAGGGGATCTCCTGAAGCTTTCTTT CASGRGSPEAFF TRBJ1-1 few TRBV19 -
TGCAGCGTTGCCGCCCAGGGGCGCACTGAAGCTTTCTTT CSVAAQGRTEAFF TRBJ1-1 few TRBV29-1 -
TGCAGCGTCGTGGGGAGGGGCTATGAGACCCAGTACTTC CSVVGRGYETQYF TRBJ2-5 few TRBV29-1 TRBD2
TGCAGCGTTGACACTTTTAACTATGGCTACACCTTC CSVDTFNYGYTF TRBJ1-2 few TRBV29-1 -
TGTGCCAGCAGCCTCGGTACCCGCACAGATACGCAGTATTTT CASSLGTRTDTQYF TRBJ2-3 few TRBV2 -
TGTGCCAGCAGCTTACCGGGAGGTAATGAAAAACTGTTTTTT CASSLPGGNEKLFF TRBJ1-4 - TRBV27 -
TGTGCCAGCAGGGGTACAGGGTTAGGGAGCAATCAGCCCCAGCATTTT CASRGTGLGSNQPQHF TRBJ1-5 - TRBV2 -
TGCGCCAGCAGTTGGGACAGCCCTCTCTCCTACAATGAGCAGTTCTTC CASSWDSPLSYNEQFF TRBJ2-1 few TRBV5-1 TRBD1
TGTGCCAGCAGCTTATACGGGTCTGGGGCCAACGTCCTGACTTTC CASSLYGSGANVLTF TRBJ2-6 few TRBV11-2 -
TGTGCCAGCAGCCAAGAATTCAGGGGTGCAGATACGCAGTATTTT CASSQEFRGADTQYF TRBJ2-3 once TRBV14 -
TGTGCCAGCAGCTTACCCGGGACAGTTTACAATGAGCAGTTCTTC CASSLPGTVYNEQFF TRBJ2-1 - TRBV7-9 TRBD1
TGTGCCACCCGGAGGGGCCCGAGGAGCACAGATACGCAGTATTTT CATRRGPRSTDTQYF TRBJ2-3 - TRBV2 -
TGTGCCAGCAGGCGGACAGGGAACAAGGACTATGGCTACACCTTC CASRRTGNKDYGYTF TRBJ1-2 - TRBV27 TRBD1
TGCAGCGTTGAAATTCTAGCGGGAGAGGGCACAGATACGCAGTATTTT CSVEILAGEGTDTQYF TRBJ2-3 - TRBV29-1 TRBD2
TGTGCCAGCAGCTCAAGATGGGACACCTTCTACGAGCAGTACTTC CASSSRWDTFYEQYF TRBJ2-7 - TRBV7-2 -
TGCGCCAGCAGCCAAGAAAGACGACGGGACTCTCAAGAGACCCAGTACTTC CASSQERRRDSQETQYF TRBJ2-5 few TRBV4-1 -
TGTGCCAGCTCAAGCGGAGAAGCCAAAAACATTCAGTACTTC CASSSGEAKNIQYF TRBJ2-4 - TRBV18 -
TGTGCCAGCAGCCGAACCCAGGCTCTGGAGCAGTACTTC CASSRTQALEQYF TRBJ2-7 few TRBV14 -
TGTGCCAGCAGCTTGAATTCCCGAGATACGCAGTATTTT CASSLNSRDTQYF TRBJ2-3 few TRBV5-8 -